The clone carrying this T cell receptor (beta chain) was counted many times. What it recognizes is unknown. The data stem from a study of human T cells and chemical hapten exposure. Study in general: The sensitizer, 2% DPC, was used on approximately 2 cm by approximately 2 cm of upper inner arm skin. In the approximately 25-week study, patients were dosed weekly with diphenylcyclopropenone on the scalp throughout. Broader study findings: Versus controls, expanded TCRs had significantly more large CDR3 similarity clusters.

Time point: patch test 2, 6 weeks after DPC sensitization. Treatment denoted: therapeutic diphenylcyclopropenone sensitization with weekly scalp DPC. RNA extraction used unfractionated whole blood as the source of total RNA. One entry per CDR3 protein results from TCRdb running MiXCR on the RACE reads. The table includes 100,000 or so distinct CDR3 sequences, approximately 9.3% detected once. V shed 5 bases and J shed 2 bases, with 10 bases lying between them. This CDR3 is 15 amino acids long. Germline V gene data show CDR1 as MDHEN and CDR2 as SYDVKM. V usage is TRBV28 and J usage is TRBJ2-6, with D possibly being TRBD1 (6 bases). The receptor was isolated from a woman between 35 and 50 years old with alopecia areata. Some clones in this sample may be carry-over from other donors' samples. The specimen comprised whole blood, sampled in connection with sensitization to the hapten diphenylcyclopropenone (DPC). The CDR3 loop reads CASSLYRAGANVLTF. DNA for the CDR3: TGTGCCAGCAGTCTATACAGGGCTGGGGCCAACGTCCTGACTTTC.